The following is a T cell receptor beta chain sequence with its context. Its antigen remains unknown. Measured with immunoSEQ multiplex PCR; TCRdb has only the in-frame clones, and not every one. The data hold some 150,000 clones, with roughly nine tenths observed a single time. The entry originates in a study of T cell responses to AZD1222 COVID-19 vaccine. Study results and limitations: Repertoires in all cases were sampled only once the peak T cell response had passed. Vaccine-associated CD4 TCRs ranged over spike, dominating at 160-218 and 743-854.

Per the germline V gene, CDR1 is SGHTA and CDR2 is FQGTGA. The junction had 3 bases not matched to a gene; V was cut back by 2 bases and J by 2 bases. CDR3 length: 15 amino acids. The sample consisted of peripheral blood, taken 28 days after the second AZD1222 dose. This chain uses TRBV7-3 with TRBJ2-3; 8 bases are shared with TRBD2. The clonotype comes from an adult who received the AZD1222 COVID-19 vaccine. CDR3 amino acids: CASSLPGGPTDTQYF. Written as DNA, the CDR3 is TGTGCCAGCAGCTTACCGGGAGGGCCCACAGATACGCAGTATTTT.